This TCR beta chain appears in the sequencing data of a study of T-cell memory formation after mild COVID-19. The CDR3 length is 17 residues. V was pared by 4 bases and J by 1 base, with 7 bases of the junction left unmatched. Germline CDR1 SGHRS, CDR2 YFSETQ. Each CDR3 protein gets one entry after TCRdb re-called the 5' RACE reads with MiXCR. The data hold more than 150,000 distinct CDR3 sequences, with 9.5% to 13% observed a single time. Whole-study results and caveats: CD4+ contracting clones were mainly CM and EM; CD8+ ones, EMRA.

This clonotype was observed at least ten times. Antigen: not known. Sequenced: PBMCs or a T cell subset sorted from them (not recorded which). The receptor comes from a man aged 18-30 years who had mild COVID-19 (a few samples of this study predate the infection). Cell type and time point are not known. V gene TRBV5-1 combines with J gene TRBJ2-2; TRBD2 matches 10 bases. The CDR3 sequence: CASSQEGLAMNTGELFF. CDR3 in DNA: TGCGCCAGCAGCCAAGAGGGACTAGCGATGAACACCGGGGAGCTGTTTTTT.